Shown below are 3 T cell receptor beta chains from a single sample sequenced in a study of identical twins. TCRdb re-derived calls from the 5' RACE reads in MiXCR, one entry per CDR3 protein. Of hundreds of thousands of distinct CDR3 sequences detected, about 7% appear once; the ten largest clones hold about 1.6%. These data also featured in a second study, about yellow fever vaccine responses in identical twins.

Sequencing used PBMCs. Source of these receptors: a young woman in good health.

Many counts were recorded for this clonotype. The chain joins TRBV29-1 to TRBJ2-3; perhaps TRBD1 as D (6 bases). CDR3 size: 14 residues. Germline assignment: CDR1 SQVTM and CDR2 ANQGSEA. The germline V and J ends were trimmed by 1 base and 5 bases, with 13 bases remaining between them. This chain's CDR3 is CSVEATGLLDTQYF. DNA for the CDR3: TGCAGCGTTGAAGCCACAGGGTTATTAGATACGCAGTATTTT.

The chain carries TRBV5-1 and TRBJ2-1, with a tentative D call TRBD2 (5 bases). This CDR3 is 16 amino acids long. V was pared by 0 bases and J by 0 bases, with 10 bases between. CDR1 is SGHRS, CDR2 YFSETQ, per germline. The CDR3 loop reads CASSLAVSASYNEQFF. CDR3 nucleotides: TGCGCCAGCAGCTTGGCCGTTAGCGCCTCCTACAATGAGCAGTTCTTC.

The chain links TRBV2 to TRBJ1-4, with unresolved D. CDR1 and CDR2 (germline): SNHLY, FYNNEI. CDR3 size: 14 residues. V was clipped by 2 bases and J by 7 bases, with 11 bases between them. CDR3 loop: CASSERRVPEKLFF. DNA for the CDR3: TGTGCCAGCAGTGAAAGGAGGGTCCCTGAAAAACTGTTTTTT.